The 9 T cell receptor beta chains below come from one sample, sequenced in a study of a mutant IDH1 vaccine in newly diagnosed glioma. Profiling relied on immunoSEQ multiplex PCR, and the TCRdb table lists in-frame clones only, not all of them. This table holds some 60,000 clones, approximately 84% found once. Time point denoted: week 11, during vaccination. Mutant IDH1 20-mer peptide, at 300 ug, made up each vaccine dose, with topical imiquimod. The antigens these receptors bind are not known. Source: PBMCs, taken from a glioma patient whose treatment included an IDH1 peptide vaccine. The origin of the receptors is a young man with glioma.

This clone was seen just once. The rearrangement links TRBV28 to TRBJ1-5, with D uncertain. The germline V and J ends were trimmed by 5 bases and 1 base, with 6 bases remaining between them. Germline V CDR1 and CDR2: MDHEN, SYDVKM. The CDR3 is 13 residues long. This chain's CDR3 is CASSKGSNQPQHF. DNA for the CDR3: TGTGCCAGCAGTAAGGGCAGCAATCAGCCCCAGCATTTT.

This chain connects TRBV14 to TRBJ2-1; D uncertain. V gave up 1 base and J gave up 8 bases, with 6 bases separating them. The CDR3 is made up of 12 amino acids. Germline V gives CDR1 SGHDN, CDR2 FVKESK. The CDR3 DNA reads as TGTGCCAGCAGCCAAGTGGTAGATGAGCAGTTCTTC. Its protein is CASSQVVDEQFF.

The J gene is TRBJ1-6, the V gene TRBV10-3, with TRBD1 as a possible D gene (6 bases). Trimming took 0 bases from V and 11 from J, leaving 14 bases between them. This CDR3 contains 15 residues. Germline lookup yields CDR1 ENHRY and CDR2 SYGVKD. The CDR3 coding sequence is TGTGCCATCAGTGAGTCGGGGGCCTCCGAGGCACCCCTCCACTTT. Its translation is CAISESGASEAPLHF.

This chain connects TRBV27 to TRBJ2-3; no reliable D call. This CDR3 region has 13 residues. In germline, CDR1 is MNHEY, CDR2 SMNVEV (reference sequence). V lost 3 bases and J 4 bases, leaving 8 bases between the germline ends. The CDR3 loop is CASSFDGSDTQYF. The CDR3 DNA is TGTGCCAGCAGTTTCGACGGCTCAGATACGCAGTATTTT.

This chain uses TRBV7-2 with TRBJ1-6; the D is unclear. V was pared by 6 bases and J by 7 bases, with 7 bases between. There are 12 residues in the CDR3. Germline CDR1 and CDR2: SGHTA and FQGNSA. The CDR3 DNA is TGTGCCAGCAGTACCCGAAATTCACCCCTCCACTTT. It is translated as CASSTRNSPLHF.

The rearrangement joins TRBV5-1 to TRBJ1-2; D may be TRBD1 (6 bases). Germline-derived CDR1 and CDR2 are SGHRS and YFSETQ. Trimming shortened V by 0 bases and J by 6 bases, and 15 bases separated the two germline ends. CDR3 length: 15 residues. The CDR3 DNA reads as TGCGCCAGCAGCTTGGGGTCAGGGGTTCAGGATGGCTACACCTTC. Amino acid sequence: CASSLGSGVQDGYTF. The full variable domain, in which reference TRBV5-1 and TRBJ1-2 provide the parts outside the CDR3, is KAGVTQTPRYLIKTRGQQVTLSCSPISGHRSVSWYQQTPGQGLQFLFEYFSETQRNKGNFPGRFSGRQFSNSRSEMNVSTLELGDSALYLCASSLGSGVQDGYTFGSGTRLTVV.

This clone appeared once. The chain recombines TRBV10-3 with TRBJ1-5, with TRBD1 as a possible D gene (5 bases). With 2 bases removed from V and 7 bases from J, the gap between germline ends came to 12 bases. In germline, CDR1 is ENHRY, CDR2 SYGVKD. CDR3 length: 14 amino acids. CDR3 sequence: CAISERGGDQPQHF. The CDR3 region has the DNA TGTGCCATCAGTGAGAGGGGAGGGGACCAGCCCCAGCATTTT.

The chain combines TRBV27 with TRBJ1-1, with D maybe TRBD1 (5 bases). Trimming shortened V by 5 bases and J by 0 bases, and 10 bases separated the two germline ends. The length of the CDR3 is 14 residues. The germline gives CDR1 MNHEY, CDR2 SMNVEV (reference sequence). The CDR3 region is CASSVRGMNTEAFF. The CDR3 DNA is TGTGCCAGCAGTGTCCGGGGCATGAACACTGAAGCTTTCTTT.

The V gene is TRBV7-2, the J gene TRBJ2-3; 7 nucleotides align to TRBD1. CDR3 length equals 14 residues. Germline trimming cut 4 bases from V and 1 base from J; bases unmatched to any gene: 2. Germline assignment: CDR1 SGHTA and CDR2 FQGNSA. CDR3 sequence: CASSYQGGTDTQYF. The CDR3 DNA reads as TGTGCCAGCAGCTACCAGGGGGGCACAGATACGCAGTATTTT.